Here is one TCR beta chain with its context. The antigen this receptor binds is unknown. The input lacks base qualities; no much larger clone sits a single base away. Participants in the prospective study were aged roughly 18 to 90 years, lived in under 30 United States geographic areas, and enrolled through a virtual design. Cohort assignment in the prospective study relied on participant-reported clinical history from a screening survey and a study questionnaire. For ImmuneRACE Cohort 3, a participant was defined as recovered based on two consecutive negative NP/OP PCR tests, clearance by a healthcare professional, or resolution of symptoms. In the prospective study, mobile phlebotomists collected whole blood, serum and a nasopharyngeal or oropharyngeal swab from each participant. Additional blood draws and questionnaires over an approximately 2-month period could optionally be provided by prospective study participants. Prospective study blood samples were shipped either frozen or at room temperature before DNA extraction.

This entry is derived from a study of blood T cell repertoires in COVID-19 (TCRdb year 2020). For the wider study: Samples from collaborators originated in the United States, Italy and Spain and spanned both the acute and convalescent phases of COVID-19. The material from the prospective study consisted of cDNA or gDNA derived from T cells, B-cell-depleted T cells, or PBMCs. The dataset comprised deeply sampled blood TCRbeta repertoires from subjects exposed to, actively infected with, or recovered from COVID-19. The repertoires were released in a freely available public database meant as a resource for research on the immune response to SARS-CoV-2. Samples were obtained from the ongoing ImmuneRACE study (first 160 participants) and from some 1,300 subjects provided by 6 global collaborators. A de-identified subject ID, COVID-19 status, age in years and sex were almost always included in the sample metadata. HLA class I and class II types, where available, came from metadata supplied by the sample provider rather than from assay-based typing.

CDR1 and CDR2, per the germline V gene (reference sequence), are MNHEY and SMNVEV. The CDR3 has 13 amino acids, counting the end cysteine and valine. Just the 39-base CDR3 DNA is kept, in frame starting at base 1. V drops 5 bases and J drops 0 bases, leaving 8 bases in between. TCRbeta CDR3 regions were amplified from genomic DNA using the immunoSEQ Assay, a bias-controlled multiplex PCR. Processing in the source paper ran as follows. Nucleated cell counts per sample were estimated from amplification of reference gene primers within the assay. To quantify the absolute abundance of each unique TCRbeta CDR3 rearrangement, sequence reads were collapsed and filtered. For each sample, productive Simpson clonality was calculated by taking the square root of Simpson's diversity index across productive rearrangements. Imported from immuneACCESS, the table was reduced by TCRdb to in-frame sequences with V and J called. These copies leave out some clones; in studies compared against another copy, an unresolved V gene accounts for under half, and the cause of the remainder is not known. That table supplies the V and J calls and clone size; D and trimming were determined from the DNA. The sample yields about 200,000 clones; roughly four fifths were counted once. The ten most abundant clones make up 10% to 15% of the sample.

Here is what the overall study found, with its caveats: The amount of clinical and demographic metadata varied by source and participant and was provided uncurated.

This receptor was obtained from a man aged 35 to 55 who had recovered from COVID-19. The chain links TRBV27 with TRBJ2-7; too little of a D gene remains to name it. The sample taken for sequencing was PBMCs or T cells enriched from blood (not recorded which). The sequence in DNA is TGTGCCAGCAGTCATTCGAGCTCCTACGAGCAGTACGTC. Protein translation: CASSHSSSYEQYV.